Below, one T cell receptor (beta chain) is given with its context. The repertoire was sequenced with immunoSEQ multiplex PCR; TCRdb's copy has only in-frame clones and lacks some. The sample carries 65,000 to 85,000 clones, 80% to 90% recorded once. These data belong to a study of OX40 agonist ivuxolimab in advanced cancers. Study at large: The study treated patients with ivuxolimab, an agonistic anti-OX40 (CD134) antibody. Partial responses were achieved by three patients: one hepatocellular carcinoma, two cutaneous melanoma. A diagnosis of hepatocellular carcinoma, melanoma, renal cell or head and neck cancer was present in dose-escalation patients.

Germline V CDR1 and CDR2: SGHRS, YFSETQ. CDR3 length equals 13 residues. V was pared by 4 bases and J by 11 bases, with 9 bases of the junction left unmatched. The sequence came from an adult with an advanced solid tumor such as melanoma, head and neck, liver or kidney cancer. The chain carries TRBV5-1 and TRBJ1-1; 9 nucleotides match TRBD1. The source was CD4+ or CD8+ T cells sorted from blood, collected in a trial of the OX40 agonist ivuxolimab. The CDR3 is CASSTGQGFDAFF. In DNA, the CDR3 is TGCGCCAGCAGCACCGGACAGGGGTTTGACGCTTTCTTT.